A single sample is the source of the 27 T cell receptor beta chains below, sequenced in a study of technical replicates of blood from a few donors. Sequenced by immunoSEQ multiplex PCR; TCRdb stores in-frame clones only, minus some. The data hold about 57,000 clones, with approximately 92% observed a single time. The sequencing input was PBMCs. Receptors originate from a human donor in good health. Some clones in this sample may be carry-over from other donors' samples.

This clone was counted a single time. The chain couples TRBV19 to TRBJ1-5; TRBD1 matches 7 bases. This CDR3 comprises 16 residues. With 2 bases clipped from V and 0 bases from J, the junction kept 4 bases outside the gene matches. Germline CDR1 reads LNHDA; CDR2 reads SQIVND (reference sequence). The CDR3 sequence: CASSIWGTDSNQPQHF. CDR3 bases: TGTGCCAGTAGTATATGGGGGACAGATAGCAATCAGCCCCAGCATTTT.

DNA for the CDR3: TGTGCCACCAGCATCGGGCAGGGACAGGCAGAGACCCAGTACTTC. Translated: CATSIGQGQAETQYF. The rearrangement links TRBV15 to TRBJ2-5; 8 bases match TRBD1. V lost 4 bases and J lost 4; bases outside the gene matches: 8. The CDR3 has 15 amino acids. Germline CDR1 LNHNV, CDR2 YYDKDF (reference sequence).

The chain recombines TRBV4-2 with TRBJ2-2; TRBD2 matches 16 bases. CDR1 is LGHNA, CDR2 YNFKEQ, per germline. This CDR3 region has 19 residues. V gave up 0 bases and J gave up 4 bases; unmatched junction bases: 5. The CDR3 bases are TGTGCCAGCAGCCAAGATGGGACTAGCGGGGGGGCGGGCACCGGGGAGCTGTTTTTT. The encoded protein is CASSQDGTSGGAGTGELFF.

This sequence joins TRBV10-1 and TRBJ2-3; 13 bases align to TRBD2. Germline values: CDR1 WNHNN, CDR2 SYGVQD (reference sequence). The CDR3 runs 15 residues. The V gene end was trimmed by 6 bases and the J gene end by 4 bases; junction bases not matched to a gene: 4. CDR3 protein: CASRRTSGSADTQYF. The DNA for the CDR3 is TGCGCCAGCAGAAGGACTAGCGGGAGTGCAGATACGCAGTATTTT.

V and J are TRBV7-9 and TRBJ1-4; 8 bases match TRBD1. Germline V CDR1 and CDR2: SEHNR, FQNEAQ (reference sequence). This CDR3 has 15 amino acids. The ends lost 0 bases at V and 3 bases at J; junction bases unmatched: 0. The chain's CDR3 is CASSLATGANEKLFF. CDR3 nucleotide sequence: TGTGCCAGCAGCTTAGCGACAGGGGCTAATGAAAAACTGTTTTTT.

This chain uses TRBV30 with TRBJ1-2; 7 bases agree with TRBD1. Germline loops: CDR1 GTSNPN, CDR2 SVGIG (reference sequence). V lost 7 bases and J lost 7; bases outside the gene matches: 12. This CDR3 comprises 13 residues. The DNA of the CDR3 is TGTGCCTACGCTCAACAGGGGTCGGGTGGCTACACCTTC. This encodes CAYAQQGSGGYTF.

This rearrangement joins TRBV12-5 to TRBJ2-2, with 7 bases lining up with TRBD1. Germline V gene sequence: CDR1 LGHNT, CDR2 FRNRAP. This CDR3 is 15 amino acids long. Trimming removed 6 bases from V and 13 bases from J; junction bases left unmatched: 17. The CDR3 loop is CASGMDRLRAPGLFF. CDR3 in DNA: TGTGCTAGTGGGATGGACAGGCTGAGAGCCCCGGGGCTGTTTTTT.

This chain links TRBV5-1 with TRBJ1-2; D possibly corresponds to TRBD1 (6 bases). The V and J ends lost 7 bases and 4 bases respectively, with 17 bases between them. CDR3 length equals 14 residues. Germline CDR1 is SGHRS and CDR2 is YFSETQ. This CDR3 reads CASARTAATYGYTF. CDR3 nucleotide sequence: TGCGCCAGCGCCCGGACAGCGGCAACCTATGGCTACACCTTC.

The chain employs TRBV7-6 and TRBJ1-4, with D perhaps TRBD1 (5 bases). The germline V gene has CDR1 SGHVS and CDR2 FNYEAQ. The CDR3 spans 14 residues. V was pared by 5 bases and J by 8 bases, with 15 bases between. The CDR3 nucleotides read TGTGCCAGCAGCCATGGGGGGTTAGGGGAAAAACTGTTTTTT. Its translation is CASSHGGLGEKLFF.

This chain uses TRBV6-5 with TRBJ1-3, with D possibly TRBD1 on 6 matching bases. Germline V CDR1 and CDR2: MNHEY, SVGAGI. V shed 3 bases and J shed 0 bases, with 12 bases lying between them. The CDR3 contains 16 residues. CDR3: CASSYRLDSSGNTIYF. For the CDR3, the DNA is TGTGCCAGCAGTTATCGCTTGGACAGCTCTGGAAACACCATATATTTT.

The V and J genes are TRBV5-1 and TRBJ1-2; 9 nucleotides agree with TRBD1. Germline V gives CDR1 SGHRS, CDR2 YFSETQ. J was trimmed by 7 bases and V by 4 bases; bases with no gene match: 2. CDR3 length: 12 amino acids. The CDR3: CASSPQGAGYTF. The DNA of the CDR3 is TGCGCCAGCAGCCCACAGGGGGCTGGCTACACCTTC.

The chain has TRBV5-8 and TRBJ2-1; D possibly corresponds to TRBD2 (5 bases). This CDR3 has 12 residues. Germline assignment: CDR1 SGHTS and CDR2 YDEGEE. The V end was cut by 4 bases, the J end by 4 bases, with 6 bases between. In DNA, the CDR3 is TGTGCCAGCAGCCGGGGTTACAATGAGCAGTTCTTC. It encodes CASSRGYNEQFF. The full variable domain, rest sourced from reference TRBV5-8 and TRBJ2-1, is EAGVTQSPTHLIKTRGQQATLRCSPISGHTSVYWYQQALGLGLQFLLWYDEGEERNRGNFPPRFSGRQFPNYSSELNVNALELEDSALYLCASSRGYNEQFFGPGTRLTVL.

The CDR3 loop is CARSSPLAGRDNEQFF. The CDR3 coding sequence is TGTGCCAGAAGCTCCCCTCTGGCGGGAAGGGACAATGAGCAGTTCTTC. The V call is TRBV5-3, the J call TRBJ2-1, with TRBD2 as a possible D gene (6 bases). TRBV5-3 is annotated as an ORF whose role is uncertain. Trimming removed 3 bases at V and 5 bases at J, with 18 bases between. The CDR3 has 16 amino acids.

The chain links TRBV7-3 to TRBJ1-2, with D perhaps matching TRBD1 (5 bases). Trimming stripped 2 bases from V and 6 bases from J, with 16 bases between. Looked up from germline, CDR1 is SGHTA and CDR2 is FQGTGA. This CDR3 has 15 residues. The CDR3 DNA follows: TGTGCCAGCAGCTTAGGTGGGCAGCCGGGGGATGGCTACACCTTC. It encodes CASSLGGQPGDGYTF.

The chain carries TRBV5-1 and TRBJ2-6; 8 bases are shared with TRBD1. V shed 4 bases and J 4 bases; nucleotides not matched to a gene: 7. The CDR3 contains 16 residues. CDR1 SGHRS and CDR2 YFSETQ come from the germline V gene. The CDR3 reads CASSTGQGDGANVLTF. In DNA, the CDR3 is TGCGCCAGCAGCACCGGACAGGGCGACGGGGCCAACGTCCTGACTTTC.

The chain links TRBV27 to TRBJ2-7; 9 positions agree with TRBD1. Germline V CDR1 and CDR2: MNHEY, SMNVEV (reference sequence). The CDR3 loop spans 17 amino acids. V shed 6 bases and J 2 bases; nucleotides not matched to a gene: 14. CDR3 region: CASSLKGPGQGTYEQYF. CDR3 coding DNA: TGTGCCAGCAGCTTAAAGGGACCGGGACAGGGAACCTACGAGCAGTACTTC.

This clone is a singleton in its sample. The V call is TRBV9, the J call TRBJ2-2; 10 bases are a match to TRBD1. Unmatched junction bases numbered 2, after V lost 3 bases and J lost 3 bases. This CDR3 has 15 amino acids. Germline V gives CDR1 SGDLS, CDR2 YYNGEE. The CDR3 nucleotides read TGTGCCAGCAGCGGACAGGGGGCCTACACCGGGGAGCTGTTTTTT. Translation gives CASSGQGAYTGELFF.

The chain has TRBV6-4 and TRBJ2-3; the match to TRBD2 covers 9 bases. Germline values: CDR1 MRHNA, CDR2 SNTAGT. With 6 bases clipped from V and 2 bases from J, the junction kept 3 bases outside the gene matches. There are 14 residues in the CDR3. The CDR3 coding sequence is TGTGCCAGCAGCCGGACTAGCGACACAGATACGCAGTATTTT. Translated: CASSRTSDTDTQYF.

The CDR3 nucleotides read TGTGCCACTAATCGAACTAGCGGGAGGAGGGAGACCCAGTACTTC. Protein: CATNRTSGRRETQYF. The chain is built from TRBV19 and TRBJ2-5; 12 bases agree with TRBD2. Germline loops: CDR1 LNHDA, CDR2 SQIVND (reference sequence). The CDR3 has 15 residues. J lost 5 bases, V lost 10 bases, and 11 bases had no gene match. Using reference TRBV19 and TRBJ2-5 for the parts outside the CDR3, the full variable domain is DGGITQSPKYLFRKEGQNVTLSCEQNLNHDAMYWYRQDPGQGLRLIYYSQIVNDFQKGDIAEGYSVSREKKESFPLTVTSAQKNPTAFYLCATNRTSGRRETQYFGPGTRLLVL.

The V and J genes are TRBV30 and TRBJ2-5; 7 nucleotides align to TRBD2. Trimming took 0 bases from V and 5 from J; bases not matched to a gene: 3. The CDR3 has 13 residues. Germline V gene sequence: CDR1 GTSNPN, CDR2 SVGIG (reference sequence). CDR3 DNA: TGTGCCTGGAGTGTTACAGCGGGGGAGACCCAGTACTTC. As protein: CAWSVTAGETQYF.

The genes are TRBV5-1 and TRBJ2-3, with a possible D match to TRBD2 (5 bases). The CDR3 has 13 residues. CDR1 and CDR2 (germline): SGHRS, YFSETQ. Trimming removed 3 bases at V and 4 bases at J, with 9 bases between. The CDR3 reads CASSSDFPDTQYF. CDR3 nucleotide sequence: TGCGCCAGCAGCTCGGACTTTCCAGATACGCAGTATTTT.

J is TRBJ1-2 and V is TRBV6-5; the D is unclear. The V gene lost 2 bases and the J gene lost 8 bases, with 6 bases spanning the gap. This CDR3 is 11 amino acids long. Looked up from germline, CDR1 is MNHEY and CDR2 is SVGAGI. Here the CDR3 reads CASSYGSGYTF. For the CDR3, the DNA is TGTGCCAGCAGTTACGGGAGCGGCTACACCTTC.

This clone showed up just once. This chain uses TRBV4-3 with TRBJ2-7; 7 nucleotides agree with TRBD1. This CDR3 has 15 residues. The germline V gene has CDR1 LGHNA and CDR2 YSLEER. With V trimmed by 1 base and J by 2 bases, 5 bases remained unmatched. In nucleotides, the CDR3 is TGCGCCAGCAGCCAAGGGTTAGGACAGGCCTACGAGCAGTACTTC. Translation: CASSQGLGQAYEQYF.

This chain links TRBV7-9 with TRBJ2-2, with D uncertain. Trimming pared 10 bases from V and 8 bases from J, leaving 20 bases between. This CDR3 is 14 amino acids long. Looked up from germline, CDR1 is SEHNR and CDR2 is FQNEAQ (reference sequence). The CDR3 loop is CATDQAPPAGELFF. The CDR3 DNA reads TGTGCCACAGACCAGGCCCCCCCAGCAGGGGAGCTGTTTTTT.

V gene TRBV5-4 combines with J gene TRBJ2-5, with 14 bases fitting TRBD2. V lost 4 bases, J lost 4 bases, and 6 bases stayed unmatched. The CDR3 loop spans 16 amino acids. Germline CDR1 reads SGHNT; CDR2 reads YYREEE (reference sequence). CDR3 in amino acids: CASSPPGLAGAETQYF. The CDR3 DNA reads as TGTGCCAGCAGCCCCCCGGGACTAGCGGGAGCAGAGACCCAGTACTTC.

The rearrangement uses TRBV10-3 and TRBJ1-1; no reliable D call. Germline values: CDR1 ENHRY, CDR2 SYGVKD. The V and J ends lost 3 bases and 11 bases respectively, with 19 bases between them. The CDR3 sequence is 14 residues long. This CDR3 is CAISDDHRRGSAFF. The CDR3 nucleotides read TGTGCCATCAGTGATGACCATCGCCGGGGTTCGGCTTTCTTT.

The CDR3 is CASSMSGTYNEQFF. The CDR3 nucleotides are TGTGCCAGTAGTATGTCGGGTACATACAATGAGCAGTTCTTC. This chain connects TRBV19 to TRBJ2-1, with D hard to call. V was shortened by 3 bases and J by 4 bases, with 10 bases between the two germline ends. There are 14 residues in the CDR3. CDR1 LNHDA and CDR2 SQIVND come from the germline V gene (reference sequence).